This T cell receptor (beta chain) emerged from a study of control samples from healthy donors and cancer patients (dated by TCRdb to 2020 to 2022). A remark on this clone: Its cognate antigen has yet to be identified.

Receptor amplification or capture employed the immunoSEQ multiplex PCR assay. TCRdb holds this immuneACCESS table with in-frame rearrangements only. Some clones are missing; in checked studies, unresolved V genes explain under half, and the rest has no known cause. The sample's own table lists roughly 200,000 clones. The ten largest clones add up to roughly 2% of the sample. CDR1 is given as SGHNT and CDR2 as YENEEA, both from the germline V gene. The CDR3 contains 16 residues, cysteine and phenylalanine counted. Only CDR3 DNA remains: 48 bases, in frame from the first base. V is cut back by 4 bases and J by 1 base, with 9 bases in the junction unmatched.

The sequence joins TRBV11-3 to TRBJ2-7; a stretch of 8 junction bases matches TRBD1. This TCR came from a woman aged 30 to 39 in good health. The sequencing input was blood. The CDR3 amino acid sequence is: CASSYGQGIPSYEQYF. In nucleotide form, the sequence is TGTGCCAGCAGCTACGGACAGGGCATTCCGTCCTACGAGCAGTACTTC.